This T cell receptor beta chain emerged from a study of blood T cell repertoires in COVID-19 (dated by TCRdb to the early 2020s). For context, the study as a whole: Samples covering the acute and convalescent phases of COVID-19 were provided by collaborators in the United States, Italy and Spain. The prospective study material was composed of cDNA or gDNA derived from T cells, B-cell-depleted T cells, or PBMCs. The dataset comprised deeply sampled blood TCRbeta repertoires from subjects exposed to, actively infected with, or recovered from COVID-19. The repertoires were made available in a free public database intended to serve as a resource for research on the immune response to SARS-CoV-2. Samples came from the ongoing ImmuneRACE study (first 160 participants) plus 1,254 subjects from 6 global collaborators. A de-identified subject ID, COVID-19 status, age in years and sex were almost always included in the sample metadata. Where HLA class I and class II types were available, the types were taken from metadata supplied by the sample provider, not from assay-based typing. The study at large found these results: How much clinical and demographic metadata was included differed by source and by participant, and the metadata was provided uncurated.

The collaborating institutions used their own protocols to collect whole blood in K2EDTA tubes. Collaborator samples were shipped for TCRbeta analysis as frozen whole blood, isolated PBMCs, or DNA extracted from either sample type. TCRbeta CDR3 regions were amplified from genomic DNA by means of the immunoSEQ Assay, a bias-controlled multiplex PCR. The authors' analysis ran thus. Nucleated cell counts per sample were estimated from amplification of reference gene primers within the assay. Sequence reads were collapsed and filtered to measure the absolute abundance of every unique TCRbeta CDR3 rearrangement. For each sample, productive Simpson clonality was calculated as the square root of Simpson's diversity index over productive rearrangements. The table was pulled from immuneACCESS by TCRdb, which kept in-frame rearrangements only. Such tables lose some clones; where checked, under half of the loss comes from unresolved V genes, and the rest has no known cause. For V, J and clone size, that table is used; D and trimming come from the DNA. Across this sample there are about 73,000 clones, with 70% to 85% seen only once. Roughly 4.2% of the sample belongs to the ten largest clones.

The CDR3 sequence holds 15 residues, the cysteine and phenylalanine included. Only the CDR3 portion is preserved as DNA: 45 bases, with reading frame beginning at the first base. Trimming takes 5 bases from V and 3 bases from J, and the germline ends sit 14 bases apart. From a lookup of the germline V gene, CDR1 and CDR2 are KGHDR and SFDVKD. In this sample, this clone turned up once. Its cognate antigen has yet to be identified. Per-base quality was not reported, and no clone a single base away is much larger than it. The sequenced sample consisted of peripheral blood. The chain links TRBV24-1 with TRBJ2-3, with TRBD2 tentatively as D gene (7 bases match). The TCR originated in a woman aged 55-69 years with acute or convalescent COVID-19. CDR3 loop: CATSANGGRTDTQYF. The nucleotide sequence is given as TGTGCCACCAGTGCGAACGGGGGGCGAACAGATACGCAGTATTTT.